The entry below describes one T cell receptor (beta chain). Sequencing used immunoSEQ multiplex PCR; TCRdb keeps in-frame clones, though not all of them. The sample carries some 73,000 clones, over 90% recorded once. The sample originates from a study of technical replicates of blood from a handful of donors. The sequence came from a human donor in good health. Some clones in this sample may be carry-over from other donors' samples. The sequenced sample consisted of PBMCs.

The CDR3 DNA reads as TGTGCCAGCAGCCCTTCCTACGAGCAGTACTTC. This translates into CASSPSYEQYF. The chain links TRBV7-9 to TRBJ2-7; no definite D call. Germline V gives CDR1 SEHNR, CDR2 FQNEAQ (reference sequence). With 5 bases removed from V and 1 base from J, the gap between germline ends came to 3 bases. The CDR3 runs 11 residues. Full variable domain (remainder filled in from reference TRBV7-9 and TRBJ2-7): DTGVSQNPRHKITKRGQNVTFRCDPISEHNRLYWYRQTLGQGPEFLTYFQNEAQLEKSRLLSDRFSAERPKGSFSTLEIQRTEQGDSAMYLCASSPSYEQYFGPGTRLTVT.